This TCR beta chain was captured in a study of radiotherapy plus CTLA-4 blockade in lung cancer. The assay was immunoSEQ multiplex PCR, and TCRdb's table has in-frame clones only and misses some. Of tens of thousands of clones listed, roughly 77% are singletons. Ipilimumab-mediated CTLA-4 blockade plus focal radiation was given to patients having chemo-refractory metastatic non-small-cell lung cancer. The receptor was derived from a human donor with non-small cell lung cancer whose response to radiotherapy plus ipilimumab could not be evaluated. Sequenced here: peripheral blood, sampled from a patient treated with radiotherapy plus ipilimumab.

CDR3: CASSLAGTGPSYEQYF. The CDR3 DNA reads as TGTGCCAGCAGCTTAGCCGGGACAGGGCCATCCTACGAGCAGTACTTC. V usage is TRBV7-3 and J usage is TRBJ2-7; 9 bases are a match to TRBD1. The V gene's germline CDR1 is SGHTA and CDR2 FQGTGA. V gave up 2 bases and J gave up 1 base; unmatched junction bases: 6. The CDR3 has 16 amino acids.